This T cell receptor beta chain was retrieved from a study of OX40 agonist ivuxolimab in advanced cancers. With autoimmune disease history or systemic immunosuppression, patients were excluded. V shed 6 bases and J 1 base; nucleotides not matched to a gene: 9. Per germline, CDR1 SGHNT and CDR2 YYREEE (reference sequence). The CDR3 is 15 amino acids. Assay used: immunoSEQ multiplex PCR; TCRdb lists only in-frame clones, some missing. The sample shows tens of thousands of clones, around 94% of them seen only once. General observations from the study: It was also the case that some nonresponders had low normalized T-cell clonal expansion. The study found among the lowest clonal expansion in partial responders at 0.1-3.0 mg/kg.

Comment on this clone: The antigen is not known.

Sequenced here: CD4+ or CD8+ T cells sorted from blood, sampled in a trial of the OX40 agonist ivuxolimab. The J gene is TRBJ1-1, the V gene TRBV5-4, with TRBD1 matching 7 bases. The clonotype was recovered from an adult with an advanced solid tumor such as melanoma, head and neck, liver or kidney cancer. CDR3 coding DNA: TGTGCCAGCACCGACTTCAGGGGGGCGAACACTGAAGCTTTCTTT. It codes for CASTDFRGANTEAFF.